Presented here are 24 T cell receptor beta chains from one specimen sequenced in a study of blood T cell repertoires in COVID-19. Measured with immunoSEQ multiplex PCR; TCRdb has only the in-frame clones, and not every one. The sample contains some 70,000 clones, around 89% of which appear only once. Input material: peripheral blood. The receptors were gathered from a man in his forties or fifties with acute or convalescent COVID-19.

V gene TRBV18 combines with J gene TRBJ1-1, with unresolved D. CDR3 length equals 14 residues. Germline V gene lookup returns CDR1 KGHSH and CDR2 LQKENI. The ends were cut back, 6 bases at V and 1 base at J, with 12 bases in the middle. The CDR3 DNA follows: TGTGCCAGCTCTCCCCAGGAAACGAACACTGAAGCTTTCTTT. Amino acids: CASSPQETNTEAFF.

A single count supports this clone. CDR3 sequence reads: CASSLGSNEKLFF. The DNA of the CDR3 is TGCGCCAGCAGCTTGGGCAGTAATGAAAAACTGTTTTTT. The chain combines TRBV5-1 with TRBJ1-4; no clear D gene. This CDR3 region has 13 residues. From germline, CDR1 is SGHRS and CDR2 YFSETQ. Trimming removed 0 bases at V and 4 bases at J, with 4 bases between.

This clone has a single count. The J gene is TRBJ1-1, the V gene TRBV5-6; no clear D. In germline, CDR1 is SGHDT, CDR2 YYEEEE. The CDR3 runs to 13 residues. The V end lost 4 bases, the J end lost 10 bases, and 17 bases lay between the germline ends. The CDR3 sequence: CASSLHIPGGAFF. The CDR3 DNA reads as TGTGCCAGCAGCCTGCACATTCCCGGAGGAGCTTTCTTT.

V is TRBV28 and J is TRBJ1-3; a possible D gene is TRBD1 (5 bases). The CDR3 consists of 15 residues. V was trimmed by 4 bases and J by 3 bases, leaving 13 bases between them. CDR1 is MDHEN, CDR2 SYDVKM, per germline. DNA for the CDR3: TGTGCCAGCAGTTCCCCGACAGTAGGTGGAAACACCATATATTTT. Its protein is CASSSPTVGGNTIYF.

CDR3 sequence: CASSGIQTGTYGYTF. CDR3 sequence (DNA): TGTGCCAGCAGCGGAATCCAGACAGGTACCTATGGCTACACCTTC. The rearrangement joins TRBV11-2 to TRBJ1-2, with TRBD1 as a possible D gene (6 bases). The V gene's germline CDR1 is SGHAT and CDR2 FQNNGV. The germline V and J ends were trimmed by 5 bases and 4 bases, with 17 bases remaining between them. The CDR3 is made up of 15 amino acids.

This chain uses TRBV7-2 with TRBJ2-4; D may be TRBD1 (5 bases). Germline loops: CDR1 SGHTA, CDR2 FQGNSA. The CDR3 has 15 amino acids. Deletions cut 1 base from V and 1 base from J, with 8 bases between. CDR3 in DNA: TGTGCCAGCAGCTTAGAGGCAGGGGCCAAAAACATTCAGTACTTC. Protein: CASSLEAGAKNIQYF.

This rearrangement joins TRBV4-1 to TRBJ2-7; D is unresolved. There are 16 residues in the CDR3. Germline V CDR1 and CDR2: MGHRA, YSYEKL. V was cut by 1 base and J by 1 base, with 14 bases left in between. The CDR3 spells CASSQGTGMDSYEQYF. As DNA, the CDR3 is TGCGCCAGCAGCCAAGGAACGGGTATGGATTCCTACGAGCAGTACTTC.

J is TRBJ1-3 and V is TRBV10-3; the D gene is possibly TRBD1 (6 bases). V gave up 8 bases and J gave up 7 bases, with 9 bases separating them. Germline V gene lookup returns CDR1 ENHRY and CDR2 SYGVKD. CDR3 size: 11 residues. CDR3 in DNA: TGTGCCATCGGAACAGGGAACACCATATATTTT. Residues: CAIGTGNTIYF.

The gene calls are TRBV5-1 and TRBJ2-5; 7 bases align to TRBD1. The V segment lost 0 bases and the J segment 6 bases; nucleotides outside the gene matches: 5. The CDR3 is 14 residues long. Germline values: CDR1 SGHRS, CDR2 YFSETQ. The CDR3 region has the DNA TGCGCCAGCAGCTTGGCTCCGGGACAGCAGACCCAGTACTTC. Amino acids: CASSLAPGQQTQYF.

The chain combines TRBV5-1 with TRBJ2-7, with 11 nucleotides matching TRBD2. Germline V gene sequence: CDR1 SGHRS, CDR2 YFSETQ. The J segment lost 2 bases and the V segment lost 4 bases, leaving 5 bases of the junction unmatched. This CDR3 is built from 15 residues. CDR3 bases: TGCGCCAGCAGCGAACTAGCGGGAGCTACCTACGAGCAGTACTTC. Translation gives CASSELAGATYEQYF. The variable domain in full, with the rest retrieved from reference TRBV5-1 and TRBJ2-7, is KAGVTQTPRYLIKTRGQQVTLSCSPISGHRSVSWYQQTPGQGLQFLFEYFSETQRNKGNFPGRFSGRQFSNSRSEMNVSTLELGDSALYLCASSELAGATYEQYFGPGTRLTVT.

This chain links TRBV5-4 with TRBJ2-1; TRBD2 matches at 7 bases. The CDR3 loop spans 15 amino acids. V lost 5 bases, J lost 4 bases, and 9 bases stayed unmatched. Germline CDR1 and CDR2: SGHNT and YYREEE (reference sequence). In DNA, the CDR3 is TGTGCCAGCAGGTCTACGGGAGGTCGGTACAATGAGCAGTTCTTC. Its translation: CASRSTGGRYNEQFF.

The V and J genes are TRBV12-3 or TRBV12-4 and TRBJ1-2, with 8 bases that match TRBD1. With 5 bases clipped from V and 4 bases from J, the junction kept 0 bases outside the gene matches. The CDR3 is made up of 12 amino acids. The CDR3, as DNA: TGTGCCAGCAGTCAGGGGGCCTATGGCTACACCTTC. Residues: CASSQGAYGYTF.

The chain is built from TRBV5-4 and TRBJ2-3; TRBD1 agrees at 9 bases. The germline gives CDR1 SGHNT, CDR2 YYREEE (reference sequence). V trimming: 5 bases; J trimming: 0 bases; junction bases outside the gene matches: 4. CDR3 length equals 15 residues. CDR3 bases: TGTGCCAGCAGACCGGGACAGGGAAGCACAGATACGCAGTATTTT. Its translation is CASRPGQGSTDTQYF.

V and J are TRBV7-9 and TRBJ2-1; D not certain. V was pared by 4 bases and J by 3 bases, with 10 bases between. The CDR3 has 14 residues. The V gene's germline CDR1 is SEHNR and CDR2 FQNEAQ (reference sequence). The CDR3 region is CASSSLALYNEQFF. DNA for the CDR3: TGTGCCAGCAGCTCGTTAGCTCTCTACAATGAGCAGTTCTTC.

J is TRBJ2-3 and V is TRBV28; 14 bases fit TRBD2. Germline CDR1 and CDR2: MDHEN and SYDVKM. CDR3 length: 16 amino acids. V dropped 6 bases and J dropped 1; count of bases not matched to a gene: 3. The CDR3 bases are TGTGCCAGCAGCCAGGGACTAGCGGGAGGCACAGATACGCAGTATTTT. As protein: CASSQGLAGGTDTQYF.

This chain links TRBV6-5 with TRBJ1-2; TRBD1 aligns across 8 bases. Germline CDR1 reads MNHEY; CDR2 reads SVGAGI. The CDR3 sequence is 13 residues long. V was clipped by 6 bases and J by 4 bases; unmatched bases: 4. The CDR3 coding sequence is TGTGCCAGCAGAAAGACAGGGGCCTATGGCTACACCTTC. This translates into CASRKTGAYGYTF.

The CDR3 nucleotides read TGTGCCAGTAGTATAGGACGGACTAGCGACTACGAGCAGTACTTC. Encoded protein: CASSIGRTSDYEQYF. The chain is built from TRBV19 and TRBJ2-7, with 9 bases matching TRBD2. V was pared by 1 base and J by 3 bases, with 4 bases of the junction left unmatched. The CDR3 consists of 15 residues. Germline V gene lookup returns CDR1 LNHDA and CDR2 SQIVND (reference sequence). The full variable domain, with the rest looked up from reference TRBV19 and TRBJ2-7, is DGGITQSPKYLFRKEGQNVTLSCEQNLNHDAMYWYRQDPGQGLRLIYYSQIVNDFQKGDIAEGYSVSREKKESFPLTVTSAQKNPTAFYLCASSIGRTSDYEQYFGPGTRLTVT.

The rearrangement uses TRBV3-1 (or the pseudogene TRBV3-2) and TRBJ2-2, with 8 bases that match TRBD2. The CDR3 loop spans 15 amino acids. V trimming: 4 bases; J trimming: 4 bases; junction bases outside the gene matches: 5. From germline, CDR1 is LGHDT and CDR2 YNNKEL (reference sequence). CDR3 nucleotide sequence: TGTGCCAGCAGCCCAGGGAGCGGGGGCACCGGGGAGCTGTTTTTT. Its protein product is CASSPGSGGTGELFF.

The chain's CDR3 is CASGRVSHEQFF. CDR3 in DNA: TGTGCCAGCGGGCGGGTGTCCCATGAGCAGTTCTTC. The chain carries TRBV3-1 (or the pseudogene TRBV3-2) and TRBJ2-1; possible D gene TRBD2, 5 bases. This CDR3 spans 12 amino acids. Germline assignment: CDR1 LGHDT and CDR2 YNNKEL (reference sequence). Deletions cut 8 bases from V and 8 bases from J, with 13 bases between.

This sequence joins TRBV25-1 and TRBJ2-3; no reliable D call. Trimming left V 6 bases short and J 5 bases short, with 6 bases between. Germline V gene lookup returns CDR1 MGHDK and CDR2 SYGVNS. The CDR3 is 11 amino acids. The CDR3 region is CASSMRDTQYF. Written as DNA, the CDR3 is TGTGCCAGCAGCATGCGAGATACGCAGTATTTT. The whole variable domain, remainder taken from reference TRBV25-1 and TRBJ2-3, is EADIYQTPRYLVIGTGKKITLECSQTMGHDKMYWYQQDPGMELHLIHYSYGVNSTEKGDLSSESTVSRIRTEHFPLTLESARPSHTSQYLCASSMRDTQYFGPGTRLTVL.

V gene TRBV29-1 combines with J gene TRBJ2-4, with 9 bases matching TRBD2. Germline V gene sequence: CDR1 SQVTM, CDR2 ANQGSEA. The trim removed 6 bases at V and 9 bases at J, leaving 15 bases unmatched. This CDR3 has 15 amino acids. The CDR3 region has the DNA TGCAGCGTCGTCTTTGGCGGGAGGGGTAAAGGCATTCAGTACTTC. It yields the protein CSVVFGGRGKGIQYF.

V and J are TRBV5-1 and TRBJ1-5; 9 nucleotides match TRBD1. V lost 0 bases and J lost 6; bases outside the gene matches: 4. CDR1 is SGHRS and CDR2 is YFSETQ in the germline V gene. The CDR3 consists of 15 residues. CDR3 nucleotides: TGCGCCAGCAGCTTGGTCCCGGGACAGGGTCAGCCCCAGCATTTT. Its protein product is CASSLVPGQGQPQHF.

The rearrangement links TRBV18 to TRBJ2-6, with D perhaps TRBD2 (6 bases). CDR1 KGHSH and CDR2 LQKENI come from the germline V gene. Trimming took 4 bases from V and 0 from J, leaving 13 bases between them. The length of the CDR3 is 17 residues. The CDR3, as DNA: TGTGCCAGCTCACAGAGGAGGGACTCCTCTGGGGCCAACGTCCTGACTTTC. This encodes CASSQRRDSSGANVLTF.

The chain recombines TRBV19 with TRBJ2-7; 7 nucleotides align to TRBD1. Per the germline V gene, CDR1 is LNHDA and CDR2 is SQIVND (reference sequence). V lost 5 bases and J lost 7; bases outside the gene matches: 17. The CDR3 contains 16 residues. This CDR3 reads CASSVRGQDIIGEQYF. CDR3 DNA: TGTGCCAGTAGTGTGCGAGGACAGGACATCATTGGGGAGCAGTACTTC.